Each of the 8 T cell receptor beta chains below was sequenced from the same sample in a study of CD8+ T cells in alopecia areata. cDNA reverse transcribed from extracted RNA served as the sequencing template. TCRdb's copy holds only in-frame clones and misses some; the assay was immunoSEQ multiplex PCR. The table records 140,000 to 150,000 clones, around 50% of them present only once. The sequencing input was CD4+ T cells sorted from blood. The receptors here all came from a human donor with alopecia areata.

The gene calls are TRBV4-1 and TRBJ2-7; TRBD1 might be the D (7 bases). CDR1 and CDR2 (germline): MGHRA, YSYEKL. There are 18 residues in the CDR3. The V end was cut by 0 bases, the J end by 3 bases, with 21 bases between. The DNA for the CDR3 is TGCGCCAGCAGCCAAGATCCATCGGGAGCAGGGGGGATCTACGAGCAGTACTTC. Translated: CASSQDPSGAGGIYEQYF.

The sample holds a few counts of this clone. The chain carries TRBV18 and TRBJ1-2, with a weak D call TRBD1 (5 bases). The germline gives CDR1 KGHSH, CDR2 LQKENI. The CDR3 runs 16 residues. V lost 3 bases, J lost 4 bases, and 18 bases lay in between. CDR3 in DNA: TGTGCCAGCTCACCTTCCATCGGTCCAGGGACCTATGGCTACACCTTC. Protein product: CASSPSIGPGTYGYTF.

The chain uses TRBV9 and TRBJ1-5; D ambiguous. Germline CDR1 reads SGDLS; CDR2 reads YYNGEE. Trimming shortened V by 3 bases and J by 4 bases, and 14 bases separated the two germline ends. This CDR3 spans 15 amino acids. For the CDR3, the DNA is TGTGCCAGCAGCGCGGGTTCGACGGAAAATCAGCCCCAGCATTTT. Residues: CASSAGSTENQPQHF.

The chain employs TRBV9 and TRBJ2-7; the match to TRBD1 covers 8 bases. The germline CDR1 and CDR2 sequences are SGDLS and YYNGEE. This CDR3 comprises 15 residues. V was clipped by 3 bases and J by 3 bases; unmatched bases: 8. In nucleotides, the CDR3 is TGTGCCAGCAGCGGAGGGGACAGGACCTACTACGAGCAGTACTTC. Amino acids: CASSGGDRTYYEQYF.

This clone has a handful of counts. Other nucleotide sequences from this sample produce the same CDR3. The chain links TRBV29-1 to TRBJ1-1; 8 bases fit TRBD1. From germline, CDR1 is SQVTM and CDR2 ANQGSEA. V trimming: 2 bases; J trimming: 4 bases; junction bases outside the gene matches: 3. CDR3 length: 13 amino acids. As DNA, the CDR3 is TGCAGCGTTGAAACGGGGACAGGCACTGAAGCTTTCTTT. Translated: CSVETGTGTEAFF.

The rearrangement joins TRBV27 to TRBJ2-5; D is uncertain. The V end lost 3 bases, the J end lost 4 bases, and 15 bases lay between the germline ends. There are 15 residues in the CDR3. Per the germline V gene, CDR1 is MNHEY and CDR2 is SMNVEV (reference sequence). In DNA form, the CDR3 reads TGTGCCAGCAGTTTTTCCAGCGCGGTTACAGAGACCCAGTACTTC. It codes for CASSFSSAVTETQYF.

V usage is TRBV30 and J usage is TRBJ2-5; no definite D call. Germline lookup yields CDR1 GTSNPN and CDR2 SVGIG (reference sequence). V was pared by 5 bases and J by 5 bases, with 9 bases between. The length of the CDR3 is 11 residues. The CDR3 spells CAWDFDETQYF. As DNA, the CDR3 is TGTGCCTGGGACTTTGACGAGACCCAGTACTTC.

This clone turned up a few times. This sequence joins TRBV28 and TRBJ2-7, with D unresolved. This CDR3 is 11 amino acids long. The germline V and J ends were trimmed by 2 bases and 12 bases, with 11 bases remaining between them. Germline assignment: CDR1 MDHEN and CDR2 SYDVKM. The CDR3 protein is CASSLGLAWYF. The DNA of the CDR3 is TGTGCCAGCAGTTTAGGGCTCGCGTGGTACTTC.